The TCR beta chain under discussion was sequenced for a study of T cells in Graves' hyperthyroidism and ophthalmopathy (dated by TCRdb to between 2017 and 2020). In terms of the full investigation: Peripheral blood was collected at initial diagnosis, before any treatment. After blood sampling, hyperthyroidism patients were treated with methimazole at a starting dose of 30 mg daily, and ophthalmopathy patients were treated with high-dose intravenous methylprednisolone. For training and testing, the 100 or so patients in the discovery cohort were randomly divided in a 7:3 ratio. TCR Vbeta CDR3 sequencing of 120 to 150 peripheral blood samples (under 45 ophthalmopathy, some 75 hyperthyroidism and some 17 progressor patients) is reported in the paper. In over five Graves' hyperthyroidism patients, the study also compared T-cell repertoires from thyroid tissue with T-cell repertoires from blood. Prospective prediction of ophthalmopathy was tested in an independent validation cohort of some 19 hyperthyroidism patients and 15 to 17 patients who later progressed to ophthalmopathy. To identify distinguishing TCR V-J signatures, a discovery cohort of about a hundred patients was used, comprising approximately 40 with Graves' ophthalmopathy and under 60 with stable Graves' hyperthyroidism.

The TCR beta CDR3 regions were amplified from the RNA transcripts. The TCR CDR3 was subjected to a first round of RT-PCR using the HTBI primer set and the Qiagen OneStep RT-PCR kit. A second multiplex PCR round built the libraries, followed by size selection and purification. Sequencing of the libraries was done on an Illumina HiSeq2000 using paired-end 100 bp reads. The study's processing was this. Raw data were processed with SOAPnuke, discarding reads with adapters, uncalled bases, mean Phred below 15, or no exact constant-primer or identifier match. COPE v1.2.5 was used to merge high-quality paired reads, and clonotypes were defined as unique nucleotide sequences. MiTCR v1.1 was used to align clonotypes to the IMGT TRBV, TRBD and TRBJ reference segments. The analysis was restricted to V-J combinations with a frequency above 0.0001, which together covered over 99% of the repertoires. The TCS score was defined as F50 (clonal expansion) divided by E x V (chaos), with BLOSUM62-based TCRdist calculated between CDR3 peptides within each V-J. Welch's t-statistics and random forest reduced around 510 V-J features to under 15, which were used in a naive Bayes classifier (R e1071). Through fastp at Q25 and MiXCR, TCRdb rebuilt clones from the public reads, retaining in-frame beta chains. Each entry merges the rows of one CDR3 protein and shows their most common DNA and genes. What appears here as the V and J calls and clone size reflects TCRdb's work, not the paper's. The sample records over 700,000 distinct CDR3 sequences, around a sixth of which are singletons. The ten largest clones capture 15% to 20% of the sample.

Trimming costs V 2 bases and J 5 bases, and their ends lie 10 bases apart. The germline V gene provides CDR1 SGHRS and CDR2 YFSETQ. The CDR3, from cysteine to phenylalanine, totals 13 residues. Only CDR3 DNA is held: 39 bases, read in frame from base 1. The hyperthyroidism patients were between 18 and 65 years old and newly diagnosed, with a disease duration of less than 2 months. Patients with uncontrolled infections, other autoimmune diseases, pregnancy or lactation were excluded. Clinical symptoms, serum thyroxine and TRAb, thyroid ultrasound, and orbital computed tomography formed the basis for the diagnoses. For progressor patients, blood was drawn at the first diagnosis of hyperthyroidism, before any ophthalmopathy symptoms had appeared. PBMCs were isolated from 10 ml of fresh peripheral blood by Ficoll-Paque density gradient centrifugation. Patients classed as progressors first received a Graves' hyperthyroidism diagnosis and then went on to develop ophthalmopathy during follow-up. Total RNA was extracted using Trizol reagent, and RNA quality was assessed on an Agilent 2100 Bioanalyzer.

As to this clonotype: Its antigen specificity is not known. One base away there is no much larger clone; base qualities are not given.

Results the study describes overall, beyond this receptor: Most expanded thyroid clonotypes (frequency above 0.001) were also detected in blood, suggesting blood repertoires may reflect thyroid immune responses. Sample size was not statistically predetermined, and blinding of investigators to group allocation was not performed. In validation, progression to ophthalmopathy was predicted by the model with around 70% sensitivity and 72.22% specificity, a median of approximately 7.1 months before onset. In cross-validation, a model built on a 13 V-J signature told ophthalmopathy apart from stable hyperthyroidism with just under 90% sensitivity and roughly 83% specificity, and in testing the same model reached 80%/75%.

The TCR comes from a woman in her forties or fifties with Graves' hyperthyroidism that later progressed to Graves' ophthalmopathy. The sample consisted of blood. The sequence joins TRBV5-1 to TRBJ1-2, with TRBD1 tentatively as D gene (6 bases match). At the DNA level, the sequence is TGCGCCAGCAGCTTAGACGGACAGTATGGCTACACCTTC. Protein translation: CASSLDGQYGYTF.